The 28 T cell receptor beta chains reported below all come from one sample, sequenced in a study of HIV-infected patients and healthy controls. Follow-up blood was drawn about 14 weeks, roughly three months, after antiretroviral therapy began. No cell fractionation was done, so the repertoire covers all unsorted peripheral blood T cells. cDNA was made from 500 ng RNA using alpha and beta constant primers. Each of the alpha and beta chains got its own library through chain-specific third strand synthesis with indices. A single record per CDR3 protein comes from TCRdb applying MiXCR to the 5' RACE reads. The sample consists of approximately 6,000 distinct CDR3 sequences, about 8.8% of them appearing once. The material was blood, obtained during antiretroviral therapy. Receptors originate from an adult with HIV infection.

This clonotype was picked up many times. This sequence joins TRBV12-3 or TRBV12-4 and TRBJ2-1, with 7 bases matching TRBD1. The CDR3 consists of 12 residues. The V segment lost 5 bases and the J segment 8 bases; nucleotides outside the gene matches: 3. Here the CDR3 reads CASSTGVDEQFF. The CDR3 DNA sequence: TGTGCCAGCAGTACAGGGGTAGATGAGCAGTTCTTC.

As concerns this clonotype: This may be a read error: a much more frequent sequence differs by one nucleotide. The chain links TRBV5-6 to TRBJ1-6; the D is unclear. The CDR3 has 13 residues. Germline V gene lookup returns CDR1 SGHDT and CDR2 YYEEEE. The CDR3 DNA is TGTGCCGGCAGCTTGCTTGGGGATTCACCCCTCCACTTT. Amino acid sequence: CAGSLLGDSPLHF.

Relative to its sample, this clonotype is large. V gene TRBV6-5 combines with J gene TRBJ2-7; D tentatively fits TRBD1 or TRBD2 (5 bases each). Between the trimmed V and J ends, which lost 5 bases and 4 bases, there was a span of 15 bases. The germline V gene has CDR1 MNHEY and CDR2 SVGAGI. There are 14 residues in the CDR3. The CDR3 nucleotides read TGTGCCAGCAGTCCCGGGGCGGAAAATTACGAGCAGTACTTC. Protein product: CASSPGAENYEQYF.

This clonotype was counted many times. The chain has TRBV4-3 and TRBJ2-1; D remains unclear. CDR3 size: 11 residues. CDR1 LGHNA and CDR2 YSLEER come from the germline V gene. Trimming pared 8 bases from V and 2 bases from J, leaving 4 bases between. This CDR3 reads CASPPYNEQFF. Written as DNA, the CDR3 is TGCGCCAGCCCACCCTACAATGAGCAGTTCTTC.

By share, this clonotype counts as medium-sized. CDR3 amino acids: CASRKGQENTGELFF. In DNA form, the CDR3 reads TGTGCCAGCAGAAAAGGACAGGAAAACACCGGGGAGCTGTTTTTT. The chain combines TRBV27 with TRBJ2-2; the match to TRBD1 covers 7 bases. Germline loops: CDR1 MNHEY, CDR2 SMNVEV (reference sequence). CDR3 length: 15 residues. The J segment lost 2 bases and the V segment lost 6 bases, leaving 6 bases of the junction unmatched.

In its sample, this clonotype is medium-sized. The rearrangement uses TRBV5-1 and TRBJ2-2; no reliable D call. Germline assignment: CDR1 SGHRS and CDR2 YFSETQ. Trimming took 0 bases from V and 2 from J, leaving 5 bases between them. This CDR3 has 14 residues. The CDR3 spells CASSLDGNTGELFF. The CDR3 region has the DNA TGCGCCAGCAGCTTGGACGGAAACACCGGGGAGCTGTTTTTT.

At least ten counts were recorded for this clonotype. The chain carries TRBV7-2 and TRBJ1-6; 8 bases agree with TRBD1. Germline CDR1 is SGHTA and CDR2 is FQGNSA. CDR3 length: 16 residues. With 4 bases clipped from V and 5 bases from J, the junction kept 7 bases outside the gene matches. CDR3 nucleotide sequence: TGTGCCAGCAGCTCCCAAAGGACAGGGCATAATTCACCCCTCCACTTT. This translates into CASSSQRTGHNSPLHF.

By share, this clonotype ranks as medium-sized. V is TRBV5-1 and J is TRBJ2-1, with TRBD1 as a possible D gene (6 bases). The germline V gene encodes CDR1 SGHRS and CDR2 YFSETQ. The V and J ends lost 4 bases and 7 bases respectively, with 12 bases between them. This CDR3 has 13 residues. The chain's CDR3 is CASSPAQGNEQFF. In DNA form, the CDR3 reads TGCGCCAGCAGCCCGGCACAGGGTAATGAGCAGTTCTTC.

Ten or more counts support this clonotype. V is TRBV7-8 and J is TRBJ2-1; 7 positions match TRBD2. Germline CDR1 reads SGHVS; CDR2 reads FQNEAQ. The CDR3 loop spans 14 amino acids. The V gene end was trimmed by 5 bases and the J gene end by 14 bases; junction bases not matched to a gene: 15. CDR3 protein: CASSPGTNLGKEFF. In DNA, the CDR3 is TGTGCCAGCAGCCCCGGGACTAACCTTGGTAAGGAGTTCTTC.

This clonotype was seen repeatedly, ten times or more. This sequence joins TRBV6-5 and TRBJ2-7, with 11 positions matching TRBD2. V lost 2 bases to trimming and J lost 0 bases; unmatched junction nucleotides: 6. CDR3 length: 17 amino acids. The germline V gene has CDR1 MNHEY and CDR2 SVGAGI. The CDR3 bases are TGTGCCAGCAGTTACGCCTACACTAGCGGGAGCTCCTACGAGCAGTACTTC. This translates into CASSYAYTSGSSYEQYF.

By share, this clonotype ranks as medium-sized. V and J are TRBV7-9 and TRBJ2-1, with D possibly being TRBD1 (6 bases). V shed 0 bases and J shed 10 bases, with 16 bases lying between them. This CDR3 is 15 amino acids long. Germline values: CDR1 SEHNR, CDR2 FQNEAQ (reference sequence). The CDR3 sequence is CASSLASGTLIEQFF. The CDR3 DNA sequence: TGTGCCAGCAGCTTAGCATCCGGGACACTCATAGAGCAGTTCTTC.

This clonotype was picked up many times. CDR3 nucleotide sequence: TGTGCCAGCAGCCACCATCCCCCTAGAGCGGGAGGAAATGAGCAGTTCTTC. Its protein is CASSHHPPRAGGNEQFF. This chain links TRBV7-2 with TRBJ2-1, with 9 bases identical to TRBD2. V was pared by 5 bases and J by 7 bases, with 15 bases of the junction left unmatched. Germline V gene data show CDR1 as SGHTA and CDR2 as FQGNSA. CDR3 length equals 17 residues.

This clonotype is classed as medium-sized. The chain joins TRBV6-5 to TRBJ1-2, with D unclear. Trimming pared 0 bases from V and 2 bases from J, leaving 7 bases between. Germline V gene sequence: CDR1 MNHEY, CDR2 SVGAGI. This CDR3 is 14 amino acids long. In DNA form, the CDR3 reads TGTGCCAGCAGTTACTCTGGCAGCAACTATGGCTACACCTTC. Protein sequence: CASSYSGSNYGYTF.

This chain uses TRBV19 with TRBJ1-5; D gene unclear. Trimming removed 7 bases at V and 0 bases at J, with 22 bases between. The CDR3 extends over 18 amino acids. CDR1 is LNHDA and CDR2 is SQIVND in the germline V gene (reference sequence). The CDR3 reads CASMGSGMGIYSNQPQHF. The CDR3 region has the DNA TGTGCCAGTATGGGTTCCGGAATGGGAATTTATAGCAATCAGCCCCAGCATTTT.

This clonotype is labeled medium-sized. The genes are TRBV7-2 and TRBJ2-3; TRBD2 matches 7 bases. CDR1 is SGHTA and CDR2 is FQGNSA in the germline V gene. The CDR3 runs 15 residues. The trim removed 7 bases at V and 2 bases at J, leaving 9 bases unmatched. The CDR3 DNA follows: TGTGCCAGCACCTTTCGTAGCGGGCCCACAGATACGCAGTATTTT. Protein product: CASTFRSGPTDTQYF. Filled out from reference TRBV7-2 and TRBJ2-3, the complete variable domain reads GAGVSQSPSNKVTEKGKDVELRCDPISGHTALYWYRQSLGQGLEFLIYFQGNSAPDKSGLPSDRFSAERTGGSVSTLTIQRTQQEDSAVYLCASTFRSGPTDTQYFGPGTRLTVL.

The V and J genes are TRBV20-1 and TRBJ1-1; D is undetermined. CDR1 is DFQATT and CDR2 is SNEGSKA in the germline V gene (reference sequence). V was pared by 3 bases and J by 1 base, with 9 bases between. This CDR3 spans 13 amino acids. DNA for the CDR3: TGCAGTGCTAGGGTGGTCGGGAACACTGAAGCTTTCTTT. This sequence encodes CSARVVGNTEAFF.

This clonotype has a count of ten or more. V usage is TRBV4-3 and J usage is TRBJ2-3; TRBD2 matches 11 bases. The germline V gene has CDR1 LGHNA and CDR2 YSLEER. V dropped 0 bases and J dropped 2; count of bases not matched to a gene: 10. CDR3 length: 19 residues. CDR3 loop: CASSQDVAGGPESTDTQYF. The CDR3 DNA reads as TGCGCCAGCAGCCAAGATGTAGCGGGGGGGCCTGAATCCACAGATACGCAGTATTTT.

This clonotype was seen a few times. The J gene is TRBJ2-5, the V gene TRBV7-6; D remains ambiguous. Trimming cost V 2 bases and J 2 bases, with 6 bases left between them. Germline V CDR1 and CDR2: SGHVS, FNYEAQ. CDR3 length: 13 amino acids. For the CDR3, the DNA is TGTGCCAGCAGCTTATATGGACAAGAGACCCAGTACTTC. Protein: CASSLYGQETQYF.

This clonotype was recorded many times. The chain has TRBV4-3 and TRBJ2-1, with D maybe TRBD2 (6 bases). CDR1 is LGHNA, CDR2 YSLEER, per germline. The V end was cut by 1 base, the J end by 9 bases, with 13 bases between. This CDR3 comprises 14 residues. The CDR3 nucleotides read TGCGCCAGCAGCCAAGTCGGAGGGAGACTTGAGCAGTTCTTC. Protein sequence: CASSQVGGRLEQFF.

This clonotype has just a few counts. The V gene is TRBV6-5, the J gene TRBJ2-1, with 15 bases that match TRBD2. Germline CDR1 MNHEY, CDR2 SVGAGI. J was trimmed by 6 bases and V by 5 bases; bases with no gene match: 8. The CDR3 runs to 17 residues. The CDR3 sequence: CASSTRTSGGARNEQFF. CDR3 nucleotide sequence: TGTGCCAGCAGTACCAGGACTAGCGGGGGGGCCCGCAATGAGCAGTTCTTC.

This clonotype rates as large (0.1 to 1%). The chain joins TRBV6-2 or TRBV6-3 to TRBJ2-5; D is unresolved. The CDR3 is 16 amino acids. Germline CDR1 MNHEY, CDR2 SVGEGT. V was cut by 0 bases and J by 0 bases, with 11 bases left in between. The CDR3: CASSYSWGGDQETQYF. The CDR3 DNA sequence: TGTGCCAGCAGTTACTCCTGGGGTGGAGACCAAGAGACCCAGTACTTC.

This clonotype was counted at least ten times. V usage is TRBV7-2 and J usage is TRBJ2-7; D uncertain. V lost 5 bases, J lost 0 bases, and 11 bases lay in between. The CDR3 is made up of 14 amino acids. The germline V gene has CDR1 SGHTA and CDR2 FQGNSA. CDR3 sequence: CASSITQSSYEQYF. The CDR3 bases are TGTGCCAGCAGCATTACCCAGAGCTCCTACGAGCAGTACTTC.

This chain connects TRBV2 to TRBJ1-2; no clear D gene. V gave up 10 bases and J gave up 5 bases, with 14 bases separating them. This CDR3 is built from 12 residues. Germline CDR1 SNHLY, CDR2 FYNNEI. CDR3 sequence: CATGSYEYGYTF. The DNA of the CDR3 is TGTGCCACCGGGTCCTACGAGTATGGCTACACCTTC.

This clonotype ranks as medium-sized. Here the CDR3 DNA reads TGTGCCAGCAGTTACGGGGCCAACACAGATACGCAGTATTTT. As protein: CASSYGANTDTQYF. The V gene is TRBV6-5, the J gene TRBJ2-3, with TRBD1 as a possible D gene (5 bases). Trimming left V 2 bases short and J 2 bases short, with 8 bases between. The CDR3 extends over 14 amino acids. Germline CDR1 MNHEY, CDR2 SVGAGI.

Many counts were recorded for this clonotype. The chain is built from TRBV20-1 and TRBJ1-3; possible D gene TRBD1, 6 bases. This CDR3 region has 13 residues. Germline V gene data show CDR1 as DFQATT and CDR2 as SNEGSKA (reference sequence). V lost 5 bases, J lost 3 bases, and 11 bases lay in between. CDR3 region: CSASQGLGNTIYF. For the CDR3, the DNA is TGCAGTGCTTCTCAGGGGCTTGGAAACACCATATATTTT.

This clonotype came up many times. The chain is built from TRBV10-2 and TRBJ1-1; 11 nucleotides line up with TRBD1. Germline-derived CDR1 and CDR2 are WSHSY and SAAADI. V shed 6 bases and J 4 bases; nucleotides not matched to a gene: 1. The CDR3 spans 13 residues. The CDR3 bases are TGCGCCAGCAGCGGGACAGGGGGCACTGAAGCTTTCTTT. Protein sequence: CASSGTGGTEAFF.

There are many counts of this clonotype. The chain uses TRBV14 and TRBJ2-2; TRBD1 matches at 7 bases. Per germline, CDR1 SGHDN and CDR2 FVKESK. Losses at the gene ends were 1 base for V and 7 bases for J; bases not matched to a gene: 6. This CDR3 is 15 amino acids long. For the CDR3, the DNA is TGTGCCAGCAGCCAAGGACAGGGATTACTCGGGGAGCTGTTTTTT. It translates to CASSQGQGLLGELFF.

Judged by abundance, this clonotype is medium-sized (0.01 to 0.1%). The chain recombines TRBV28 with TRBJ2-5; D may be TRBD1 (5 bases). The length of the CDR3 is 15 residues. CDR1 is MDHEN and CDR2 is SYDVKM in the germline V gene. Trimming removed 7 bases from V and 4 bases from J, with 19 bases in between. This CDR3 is CASTHLAGFGETQYF. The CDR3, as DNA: TGTGCCAGCACTCATCTCGCAGGGTTTGGAGAGACCCAGTACTTC.